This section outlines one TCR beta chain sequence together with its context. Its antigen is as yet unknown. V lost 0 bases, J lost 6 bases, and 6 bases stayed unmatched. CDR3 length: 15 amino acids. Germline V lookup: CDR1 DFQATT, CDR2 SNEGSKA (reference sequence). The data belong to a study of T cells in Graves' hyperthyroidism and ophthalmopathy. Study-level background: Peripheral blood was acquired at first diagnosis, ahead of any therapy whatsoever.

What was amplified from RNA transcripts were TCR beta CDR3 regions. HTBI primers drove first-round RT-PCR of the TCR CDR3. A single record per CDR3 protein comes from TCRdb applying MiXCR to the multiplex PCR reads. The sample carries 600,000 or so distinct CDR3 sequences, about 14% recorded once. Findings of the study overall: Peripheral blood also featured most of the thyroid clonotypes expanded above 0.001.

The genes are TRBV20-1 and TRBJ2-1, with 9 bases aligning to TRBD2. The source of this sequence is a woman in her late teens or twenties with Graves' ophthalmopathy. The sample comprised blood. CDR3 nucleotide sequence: TGCAGTGCTAGAGATGGCGGGAGGGCCCTCAATGAGCAGTTCTTC. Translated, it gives CSARDGGRALNEQFF.